Below are 27 T cell receptor beta chains sequenced from a single sample in a study of blood T cell repertoires in COVID-19. This table comes from immunoSEQ multiplex PCR, and its TCRdb copy is limited to in-frame clones, with some not included. The sample consists of some 90,000 clones, 86% of them appearing once. Sequences were obtained from peripheral blood. These receptors all stem from a human donor in a cohort sampled during active COVID-19.

The V gene is TRBV30, the J gene TRBJ2-3, with 7 nucleotides matching TRBD2. The CDR3 extends over 14 amino acids. Germline lookup yields CDR1 GTSNPN and CDR2 SVGIG (reference sequence). J gave up 3 bases and V 0 bases, and 3 bases lay outside the gene matches. Here the CDR3 DNA reads TGTGCCTGGAGTGTAGGCGGGAGTACAGATACGCAGTATTTT. Amino acid sequence: CAWSVGGSTDTQYF.

V is TRBV7-2 and J is TRBJ2-2, with 13 bases identical to TRBD2. Germline CDR1 SGHTA, CDR2 FQGNSA. V lost 1 base to trimming and J lost 6 bases; unmatched junction nucleotides: 5. The CDR3 runs 17 residues. The CDR3 region is CASSLGTSGSKPGELFF. The CDR3 nucleotides read TGTGCCAGCAGCTTAGGGACTAGCGGGAGTAAACCCGGGGAGCTGTTTTTT.

The chain employs TRBV25-1 and TRBJ2-7; 8 bases match TRBD1. V dropped 6 bases and J dropped 0; count of bases not matched to a gene: 7. The CDR3 has 15 amino acids. Germline lookup yields CDR1 MGHDK and CDR2 SYGVNS. The CDR3 sequence is CASRVGTGSSYEQYF. Here the CDR3 DNA reads TGTGCCAGCAGAGTTGGGACAGGCAGCTCCTACGAGCAGTACTTC.

This chain connects TRBV5-1 to TRBJ1-4; 9 bases agree with TRBD1. V shed 3 bases, J shed 8 bases, and the junction held 5 bases outside the gene matches. From germline, CDR1 is SGHRS and CDR2 YFSETQ. This CDR3 is built from 14 residues. The CDR3 DNA reads TGCGCCAGCAGCTCATTCGGGACAGGGGAAAAACTGTTTTTT. Amino acids: CASSSFGTGEKLFF.

The chain couples TRBV19 to TRBJ1-5; no clear D gene. The length of the CDR3 is 14 residues. V was cut by 8 bases and J by 7 bases, with 18 bases left in between. CDR1 is LNHDA and CDR2 is SQIVND in the germline V gene (reference sequence). CDR3 sequence (DNA): TGTGCCAGTGGCCAGGTCCAAGGCTGGCAGCCCCAGCATTTT. Protein product: CASGQVQGWQPQHF.

The chain employs TRBV29-1 and TRBJ2-2; possibly TRBD2 for D (6 bases). Trimming took 3 bases from V and 2 from J, leaving 7 bases between them. Germline V gene data show CDR1 as SQVTM and CDR2 as ANQGSEA. The CDR3 extends over 13 amino acids. CDR3 DNA: TGCAGCGTTGACGGGGGAAACACCGGGGAGCTGTTTTTT. Residues: CSVDGGNTGELFF.

The chain has TRBV19 and TRBJ1-1, with unresolved D. Trimming removed 11 bases from V and 5 bases from J, with 18 bases in between. Germline values: CDR1 LNHDA, CDR2 SQIVND (reference sequence). The CDR3 runs to 13 residues. The CDR3 sequence: CASRETLITEAFF. CDR3 coding DNA: TGTGCCTCCCGGGAGACGTTAATAACTGAAGCTTTCTTT. Full variable domain (rest looked up from reference TRBV19 and TRBJ1-1): DGGITQSPKYLFRKEGQNVTLSCEQNLNHDAMYWYRQDPGQGLRLIYYSQIVNDFQKGDIAEGYSVSREKKESFPLTVTSAQKNPTAFYLCASRETLITEAFFGQGTRLTVV.

This CDR3 is CASSLAKLAGAPVQTQYF. The CDR3 DNA is TGTGCCAGCAGCTTAGCGAAGTTAGCGGGGGCCCCGGTGCAGACCCAGTACTTC. The chain carries TRBV7-9 and TRBJ2-5; 9 bases match TRBD2. Trimming at V came to 0 bases and at J to 6 bases, leaving 14 bases not matched to a gene. The CDR3 extends over 18 amino acids. Germline CDR1 SEHNR, CDR2 FQNEAQ (reference sequence).

The chain uses TRBV27 and TRBJ1-5; 8 bases are a match to TRBD1. Trimming cost V 5 bases and J 7 bases; bases outside gene matches: 10. The CDR3 extends over 15 amino acids. Germline-derived CDR1 and CDR2 are MNHEY and SMNVEV (reference sequence). CDR3 amino acids: CASSPTKTGDQPQHF. The CDR3 coding sequence is TGTGCCAGCAGTCCAACTAAGACAGGGGACCAGCCCCAGCATTTT.

The rearrangement uses TRBV9 and TRBJ2-2; unclear D gene. The CDR3 covers 13 residues. V was clipped by 0 bases and J by 6 bases, with 6 bases between them. Germline loops: CDR1 SGDLS, CDR2 YYNGEE. The DNA of the CDR3 is TGTGCCAGCAGCGTAGTAGCATCCGGGGAGCTGTTTTTT. Translated: CASSVVASGELFF.

The chain couples TRBV5-8 to TRBJ2-2; 9 bases are shared with TRBD1. The germline gives CDR1 SGHTS, CDR2 YDEGEE. The V segment lost 1 base and the J segment 4 bases; nucleotides outside the gene matches: 5. This CDR3 is built from 16 residues. CDR3 DNA sequence: TGTGCCAGCAGCTTGCGAGGGACAGGGTCCACCGGGGAGCTGTTTTTT. Its translation is CASSLRGTGSTGELFF.

This clone was seen just once. The chain has TRBV7-9 and TRBJ1-2; a possible D gene is TRBD1 (5 bases). This CDR3 spans 17 amino acids. Germline CDR1 SEHNR, CDR2 FQNEAQ (reference sequence). V was pared by 5 bases and J by 0 bases, with 19 bases between. The CDR3 DNA reads as TGTGCCAGCAGCCAACACTACACAGGACCCGCTAACTATGGCTACACCTTC. Protein sequence: CASSQHYTGPANYGYTF.

The chain couples TRBV9 to TRBJ2-2; 9 nucleotides agree with TRBD1. Germline V CDR1 and CDR2: SGDLS, YYNGEE. The CDR3 has 16 residues. Trimming took 3 bases from V and 4 from J; bases not matched to a gene: 7. The CDR3 DNA reads TGTGCCAGCAGCGGGGGGACAGGGCCTTTCACCGGGGAGCTGTTTTTT. Translated: CASSGGTGPFTGELFF.

This rearrangement joins TRBV9 to TRBJ2-2, with TRBD1 identical over 7 bases. The CDR3 sequence is 13 residues long. Trimming at V came to 4 bases and at J to 9 bases, leaving 6 bases not matched to a gene. CDR1 and CDR2 from the germline V gene are SGDLS and YYNGEE. The CDR3 DNA sequence: TGTGCCAGCAGCACACGAGGGGGCCGGGAGCTGTTTTTT. Translating it yields CASSTRGGRELFF.

This chain joins TRBV5-4 and TRBJ2-5; 9 nucleotides agree with TRBD1. V gave up 5 bases and J gave up 1 base; unmatched junction bases: 9. CDR1 is SGHNT, CDR2 YYREEE, per germline (reference sequence). The CDR3 has 16 amino acids. The CDR3 region is CASSRRQDRGQETQYF. The CDR3 nucleotides read TGTGCCAGCAGTAGAAGACAGGACAGGGGCCAAGAGACCCAGTACTTC.

The chain joins TRBV5-4 to TRBJ1-6; 9 bases are shared with TRBD1. This CDR3 has 13 residues. The germline V gene has CDR1 SGHNT and CDR2 YYREEE (reference sequence). Trimming cost V 6 bases and J 12 bases; bases outside gene matches: 7. CDR3 loop: CASTTDRGRPLHF. The DNA of the CDR3 is TGTGCCAGCACGACCGACAGGGGGAGACCCCTCCACTTT.

The V gene is TRBV7-3, the J gene TRBJ2-2; D is perhaps TRBD2 (5 bases). From germline, CDR1 is SGHTA and CDR2 FQGTGA. This CDR3 has 17 amino acids. The V end was cut by 7 bases, the J end by 4 bases, with 22 bases between. The CDR3 sequence: CASTDLGPLRGTGELFF. The CDR3 region has the DNA TGTGCCAGCACCGACCTCGGGCCATTACGGGGCACCGGGGAGCTGTTTTTT.

The chain joins TRBV19 to TRBJ2-3; 11 bases align to TRBD2. The CDR3 is 16 amino acids. With 4 bases clipped from V and 5 bases from J, the junction kept 8 bases outside the gene matches. Germline V gives CDR1 LNHDA, CDR2 SQIVND (reference sequence). CDR3 amino acids: CASSTPLAGGGDTQYF. The CDR3 DNA sequence: TGTGCCAGTAGTACCCCTCTAGCGGGGGGCGGAGATACGCAGTATTTT.

The chain combines TRBV7-2 with TRBJ1-1; TRBD1 matches at 8 bases. The CDR3 has 14 amino acids. With 2 bases clipped from V and 3 bases from J, the junction kept 2 bases outside the gene matches. CDR1 and CDR2 (germline): SGHTA, FQGNSA. The CDR3 DNA is TGTGCCAGCAGCTTACAGACAGGGGACACTGAAGCTTTCTTT. It codes for CASSLQTGDTEAFF. Together with reference TRBV7-2 and TRBJ1-1, the CDR3 gives the full variable domain: GAGVSQSPSNKVTEKGKDVELRCDPISGHTALYWYRQSLGQGLEFLIYFQGNSAPDKSGLPSDRFSAERTGGSVSTLTIQRTQQEDSAVYLCASSLQTGDTEAFFGQGTRLTVV.

The rearrangement uses TRBV29-1 and TRBJ2-7, with 9 bases lining up with TRBD2. With V trimmed by 5 bases and J by 2 bases, 16 bases remained unmatched. The CDR3 is made up of 17 amino acids. Per germline, CDR1 SQVTM and CDR2 ANQGSEA. CDR3 sequence reads: CSVSNFLAGGDTYEQYF. The CDR3 DNA reads as TGCAGCGTTTCTAACTTCCTGGCGGGGGGGGACACCTACGAGCAGTACTTC.

This sequence joins TRBV6-2 or TRBV6-3 and TRBJ2-3; D is perhaps TRBD2 (5 bases). The CDR3 runs to 15 residues. V gave up 2 bases and J gave up 0 bases, with 9 bases separating them. Germline CDR1 MNHEY, CDR2 SVGEGT. The CDR3 spells CASSYAGGSTDTQYF. CDR3 bases: TGTGCCAGCAGTTACGCGGGCGGGAGCACAGATACGCAGTATTTT.

CDR3: CSASASSGPHEQYF. Written as DNA, the CDR3 is TGCAGTGCTAGTGCGTCTAGCGGGCCCCACGAGCAGTACTTC. V usage is TRBV20-1 and J usage is TRBJ2-7; 8 bases map to TRBD2. This CDR3 is built from 14 residues. The V segment lost 3 bases and the J segment 5 bases; nucleotides outside the gene matches: 9. Germline V gene lookup returns CDR1 DFQATT and CDR2 SNEGSKA (reference sequence).

V usage is TRBV6-1 and J usage is TRBJ2-2; 12 bases match TRBD2. V lost 4 bases to trimming and J lost 8 bases; unmatched junction nucleotides: 14. CDR1 and CDR2 (germline): MNHNS, SASEGT. The CDR3 spans 18 residues. CDR3: CASSGKFASGGAFGELFF. The CDR3, as DNA: TGTGCCAGCAGTGGAAAATTTGCTAGCGGGGGGGCTTTTGGGGAGCTGTTTTTT.

This chain joins TRBV7-2 and TRBJ2-3, with 8 bases aligning to TRBD1. Germline CDR1 and CDR2: SGHTA and FQGNSA. The CDR3 consists of 15 residues. With 4 bases clipped from V and 4 bases from J, the junction kept 7 bases outside the gene matches. The CDR3 DNA reads TGTGCCAGCAGCTCGGACAGGGTCGAATCAGATACGCAGTATTTT. Encoded protein: CASSSDRVESDTQYF.

This rearrangement joins TRBV2 to TRBJ1-5; 8 bases map to TRBD1. V shed 7 bases, J shed 0 bases, and the junction held 5 bases outside the gene matches. There are 15 residues in the CDR3. CDR1 and CDR2 (germline): SNHLY, FYNNEI. CDR3 DNA sequence: TGTGCCAGCACGTTACAGGGGGATAGCAATCAGCCCCAGCATTTT. Translating gives CASTLQGDSNQPQHF. Using reference TRBV2 and TRBJ1-5 for the parts outside the CDR3, the full variable domain is EPEVTQTPSHQVTQMGQEVILRCVPISNHLYFYWYRQILGQKVEFLVSFYNNEISEKSEIFDDQFSVERPDGSNFTLKIRSTKLEDSAMYFCASTLQGDSNQPQHFGDGTRLSIL.

The V gene is TRBV6-2 or TRBV6-3, the J gene TRBJ2-1, with TRBD1 matching over 10 bases. Germline assignment: CDR1 MNHEY and CDR2 SVGEGT. V lost 6 bases to trimming and J lost 15 bases; unmatched junction nucleotides: 17. CDR3 length equals 15 residues. The CDR3 nucleotides read TGTGCCAGCAGCCCCGGGACAGGGGTTCCACGGCGGGGGTTCTTC. Translation: CASSPGTGVPRRGFF.

V and J are TRBV28 and TRBJ2-1, with D perhaps matching TRBD2 (5 bases). Trimming removed 6 bases from V and 1 base from J, with 10 bases in between. This CDR3 has 14 residues. CDR1 is MDHEN, CDR2 SYDVKM, per germline. The CDR3 region has the DNA TGTGCCAGCAGGGGGAGTAGTTCCTACAATGAGCAGTTCTTC. Protein: CASRGSSSYNEQFF.